Listed here are 24 T cell receptor beta chains from one sample, sequenced in a study of blood T cell repertoires in COVID-19. Profiled with immunoSEQ multiplex PCR; TCRdb holds only in-frame clones, not every one. Of 300,000 to 350,000 clones in the sample, 80% to 90% were seen once. The sample consisted of PBMCs or T cells enriched from blood (not recorded which). Source of these receptors: a man in his thirties or forties who had recovered from COVID-19.

CDR3 amino acids: CASSLGRGNYGYTF. For the CDR3, the DNA is TGCGCCAGCAGCTTGGGCAGGGGGAACTATGGCTACACCTTC. The rearrangement uses TRBV5-1 and TRBJ1-2, with 7 bases fitting TRBD1. This CDR3 is built from 14 residues. Germline values: CDR1 SGHRS, CDR2 YFSETQ. V gave up 0 bases and J gave up 2 bases; unmatched junction bases: 1.

The rearrangement links TRBV7-9 to TRBJ2-2; TRBD1 matches 8 bases. The CDR3 consists of 15 residues. Losses at the gene ends were 2 bases for V and 6 bases for J; bases not matched to a gene: 5. Germline V CDR1 and CDR2: SEHNR, FQNEAQ (reference sequence). The CDR3 sequence is CASSLIAGGSGELFF. As DNA, the CDR3 is TGTGCCAGCAGCTTAATTGCAGGGGGCTCCGGGGAGCTGTTTTTT.

The gene calls are TRBV19 and TRBJ1-2; D may be TRBD1 (6 bases). CDR3 length equals 14 residues. The germline V gene encodes CDR1 LNHDA and CDR2 SQIVND (reference sequence). V was cut by 4 bases and J by 4 bases, with 13 bases left in between. Written as DNA, the CDR3 is TGTGCCAGTAGTACACAGGGATGGATCTATGGCTACACCTTC. This sequence encodes CASSTQGWIYGYTF.

This sequence joins TRBV27 and TRBJ2-7; D is possibly TRBD2 (5 bases). The CDR3 spans 14 residues. V was cut by 6 bases and J by 5 bases, with 17 bases left in between. Germline loops: CDR1 MNHEY, CDR2 SMNVEV (reference sequence). CDR3 amino acids: CASSSRAGWNEQYF. DNA of the CDR3: TGTGCCAGCAGCTCCCGGGCGGGTTGGAACGAGCAGTACTTC.

The chain couples TRBV6-5 to TRBJ1-2, with D possibly TRBD1 on 6 matching bases. Germline lookup yields CDR1 MNHEY and CDR2 SVGAGI. The CDR3 is 14 amino acids. V gave up 5 bases and J gave up 2 bases, with 12 bases separating them. The CDR3 DNA reads TGTGCCAGCAGTCCCGGACAGAAAAACTATGGCTACACCTTC. It encodes CASSPGQKNYGYTF.

The chain uses TRBV5-5 and TRBJ2-1; 9 bases fit TRBD1. The germline V gene has CDR1 SGHKS and CDR2 YYEKEE (reference sequence). The CDR3 has 16 residues. J gave up 2 bases and V 3 bases, and 6 bases lay outside the gene matches. Here the CDR3 DNA reads TGTGCCAGCAGCTCTCTAGACAGGGGGACCTACAATGAGCAGTTCTTC. Translation: CASSSLDRGTYNEQFF.

This rearrangement joins TRBV7-8 to TRBJ1-2, with D possibly TRBD1 on 6 matching bases. The CDR3 runs to 15 residues. Trimming left V 4 bases short and J 8 bases short, with 20 bases between. Germline CDR1 is SGHVS and CDR2 is FQNEAQ. Written as DNA, the CDR3 is TGTGCCAGCAGCTCCACAGGGCCCAGTTCTGGGGGCTACACCTTC. The encoded protein is CASSSTGPSSGGYTF.

The chain links TRBV2 to TRBJ1-1; the D is unclear. The CDR3 runs 13 residues. Germline CDR1 is SNHLY and CDR2 is FYNNEI. V was pared by 4 bases and J by 5 bases, with 11 bases between. In nucleotides, the CDR3 is TGTGCCAGCAGTGCAGGCCTGTCTACTGAAGCTTTCTTT. Translation gives CASSAGLSTEAFF.

V usage is TRBV6-4 and J usage is TRBJ2-5; 9 nucleotides line up with TRBD2. This CDR3 has 16 residues. V was pared by 6 bases and J by 2 bases, with 10 bases of the junction left unmatched. Germline CDR1 and CDR2: MRHNA and SNTAGT. In nucleotides, the CDR3 is TGTGCCAGCAGCCGTTATAGCGGGGGAGCACAAGAGACCCAGTACTTC. This encodes CASSRYSGGAQETQYF.

The chain joins TRBV2 to TRBJ1-6, with 9 bases lining up with TRBD1. The V gene's germline CDR1 is SNHLY and CDR2 FYNNEI. CDR3 length equals 15 residues. V trimming: 3 bases; J trimming: 10 bases; junction bases outside the gene matches: 7. The CDR3 region is CASSEDRGGRSPLHF. Written as DNA, the CDR3 is TGTGCCAGCAGTGAGGACAGGGGAGGGCGGTCACCCCTCCACTTT. The whole variable domain, remainder taken from reference TRBV2 and TRBJ1-6, is EPEVTQTPSHQVTQMGQEVILRCVPISNHLYFYWYRQILGQKVEFLVSFYNNEISEKSEIFDDQFSVERPDGSNFTLKIRSTKLEDSAMYFCASSEDRGGRSPLHFGNGTRLTVT.

Only a few counts were recorded for this clone. The chain has TRBV7-9 and TRBJ1-4; D is perhaps TRBD1 (6 bases). V was trimmed by 5 bases and J by 3 bases, leaving 16 bases between them. This CDR3 is 16 amino acids long. Looked up from germline, CDR1 is SEHNR and CDR2 is FQNEAQ (reference sequence). This CDR3 reads CASSPMGRGANEKLFF. DNA for the CDR3: TGTGCCAGCAGCCCCATGGGGAGGGGGGCTAATGAAAAACTGTTTTTT.

This clone was seen only once. V and J are TRBV27 and TRBJ1-5; 11 bases match TRBD1. V gave up 4 bases and J gave up 5 bases; unmatched junction bases: 10. The CDR3 is 17 residues long. CDR1 and CDR2 from the germline V gene are MNHEY and SMNVEV (reference sequence). DNA for the CDR3: TGTGCCAGCAGTTCATTGGTGCGGACAGGGGGCTATCAGCCCCAGCATTTT. Its translation: CASSSLVRTGGYQPQHF.

This clone was detected many times. Other DNA variants within this sample encode the same CDR3. This chain joins TRBV5-4 and TRBJ2-3; tentatively, D is TRBD1 (6 bases). Trimming took 0 bases from V and 0 from J, leaving 11 bases between them. This CDR3 comprises 16 residues. The germline gives CDR1 SGHNT, CDR2 YYREEE (reference sequence). The CDR3 DNA reads as TGTGCCAGCAGCTTGGGTTCAGGGGTAAGCACAGATACGCAGTATTTT. This translates into CASSLGSGVSTDTQYF.

The V and J genes are TRBV9 and TRBJ1-2, with a tentative D call TRBD1 (5 bases). Trimming cost V 0 bases and J 5 bases, with 8 bases left between them. The CDR3 sequence is 13 residues long. Germline values: CDR1 SGDLS, CDR2 YYNGEE. The CDR3 DNA is TGTGCCAGCAGCGTAGACGGGGGGTATGGCTACACCTTC. It encodes CASSVDGGYGYTF.

The sample holds one count of this clone. This chain links TRBV23-1 with TRBJ1-1; the match to TRBD1 covers 7 bases. TRBV23-1 counts as an open reading frame of uncertain function. The V gene end was trimmed by 6 bases and the J gene end by 4 bases; junction bases not matched to a gene: 14. The CDR3 has 16 amino acids. The chain's CDR3 is CASRHNRGAQFTEAFF. CDR3 nucleotide sequence: TGCGCCAGCAGGCATAACAGGGGCGCCCAATTCACTGAAGCTTTCTTT.

The rearrangement joins TRBV6-1 to TRBJ1-2; TRBD1 matches at 10 bases. The CDR3 sequence is 15 residues long. Per germline, CDR1 MNHNS and CDR2 SASEGT. The junction had 5 bases not matched to a gene; V was cut back by 2 bases and J by 5 bases. CDR3 sequence (DNA): TGTGCCAGCAGTGAACCTCGGACAGGGGGGTATGGCTACACCTTC. Its translation: CASSEPRTGGYGYTF.

The chain has TRBV6-2 or TRBV6-3 and TRBJ2-3; D gene unclear. V dropped 6 bases and J dropped 0 bases, with 16 bases sitting between them. The CDR3 totals 16 residues. The germline gives CDR1 MNHEY, CDR2 SVGEGT. This CDR3 is CASSHREYTSTDTQYF. CDR3 bases: TGTGCCAGCAGCCACCGCGAATATACTAGCACAGATACGCAGTATTTT.

This chain connects TRBV7-8 to TRBJ2-5, with TRBD1 matching 10 bases. The J segment lost 4 bases and the V segment lost 5 bases, leaving 10 bases of the junction unmatched. The CDR3 is made up of 16 amino acids. Germline V gene sequence: CDR1 SGHVS, CDR2 FQNEAQ. Here the CDR3 reads CASSVRDRGPTETQYF. CDR3 sequence (DNA): TGTGCCAGCAGCGTAAGAGACAGGGGGCCGACAGAGACCCAGTACTTC.

This clone was counted only a few times. The chain has TRBV5-4 and TRBJ2-1, with D unclear. The V and J ends lost 2 bases and 12 bases respectively, with 12 bases between them. Germline V gives CDR1 SGHNT, CDR2 YYREEE (reference sequence). CDR3 length equals 12 residues. CDR3 bases: TGTGCCAGCAGCTTTATCGCGGATTCGCAGTTCTTC. Its translation is CASSFIADSQFF. Variable domain in full (rest from reference TRBV5-4 and TRBJ2-1): ETGVTQSPTHLIKTRGQQVTLRCSSQSGHNTVSWYQQALGQGPQFIFQYYREEENGRGNFPPRFSGLQFPNYSSELNVNALELDDSALYLCASSFIADSQFFGPGTRLTVL.

This chain's CDR3 is CAWSDRGDQPQHF. CDR3 DNA sequence: TGTGCCTGGAGTGACAGGGGGGATCAGCCCCAGCATTTT. This chain connects TRBV30 to TRBJ1-5, with 8 bases that match TRBD1. Germline CDR1 is GTSNPN and CDR2 is SVGIG (reference sequence). The CDR3 covers 13 residues. With 1 base clipped from V and 5 bases from J, the junction kept 1 base outside the gene matches.

This clone was counted a few times. The chain combines TRBV27 with TRBJ1-5; a weak D match, TRBD1 (5 bases). Trimming removed 6 bases from V and 0 bases from J, with 18 bases in between. Germline V lookup: CDR1 MNHEY, CDR2 SMNVEV (reference sequence). This CDR3 spans 17 amino acids. The CDR3 protein is CASSPLMGEDSNQPQHF. For the CDR3, the DNA is TGTGCCAGCAGCCCCTTGATGGGGGAGGATAGCAATCAGCCCCAGCATTTT.

The rearrangement links TRBV6-5 to TRBJ1-5; the match to TRBD1 covers 7 bases. There are 15 residues in the CDR3. The V gene end was trimmed by 6 bases and the J gene end by 4 bases; junction bases not matched to a gene: 9. CDR1 MNHEY and CDR2 SVGAGI come from the germline V gene. CDR3 nucleotide sequence: TGTGCCAGCAGCGACACGACAGGGCCGAATCAGCCCCAGCATTTT. It specifies CASSDTTGPNQPQHF.

The chain has TRBV7-9 and TRBJ2-7; 8 bases line up with TRBD2. Germline V gene data show CDR1 as SEHNR and CDR2 as FQNEAQ (reference sequence). The V gene end was trimmed by 8 bases and the J gene end by 5 bases; junction bases not matched to a gene: 11. The CDR3 extends over 14 amino acids. The chain's CDR3 is CASSPPGGSHEQYF. The DNA of the CDR3 is TGTGCCAGCTCGCCCCCGGGGGGGTCCCACGAGCAGTACTTC.

This sequence joins TRBV20-1 and TRBJ2-1; D is undetermined. Germline assignment: CDR1 DFQATT and CDR2 SNEGSKA (reference sequence). Trimming cost V 2 bases and J 4 bases, with 3 bases left between them. The CDR3 is 11 residues long. CDR3 protein: CSARPYNEQFF. The DNA of the CDR3 is TGCAGTGCTAGACCGTACAATGAGCAGTTCTTC.